A single sample is the source of the 10 T cell receptor beta chains below, sequenced in a study of identical twins. MiXCR, applied by TCRdb to the 5' RACE reads, yields one record per CDR3 protein. This table holds 510,000 or so distinct CDR3 sequences, approximately 14% found once. The same data also went into a second study, on yellow fever vaccine responses in identical twins.

Sequencing was done on a sample of CD4+ T cells sorted from blood. These receptors originate from a woman aged 18-29 years in good health.

In this sample, this clonotype turned up a few times. The V gene is TRBV28, the J gene TRBJ2-2; 7 bases match TRBD1. Germline CDR1 and CDR2: MDHEN and SYDVKM. Trimming took 5 bases from V and 6 from J; bases not matched to a gene: 6. The CDR3 loop spans 14 amino acids. In nucleotides, the CDR3 is TGTGCCAGCAGTATCGACAGGGTTTCCGGGGAGCTGTTTTTT. Translated: CASSIDRVSGELFF. The full variable domain, in which reference TRBV28 and TRBJ2-2 provide the parts outside the CDR3, is DVKVTQSSRYLVKRTGEKVFLECVQDMDHENMFWYRQDPGLGLRLIYFSYDVKMKEKGDIPEGYSVSREKKERFSLILESASTNQTSMYLCASSIDRVSGELFFGEGSRLTVL.

The chain has TRBV14 and TRBJ1-1; D is possibly TRBD1 (5 bases). The CDR3 is made up of 13 amino acids. V was pared by 7 bases and J by 1 base, with 10 bases between. From germline, CDR1 is SGHDN and CDR2 FVKESK. CDR3 in DNA: TGTGCCAGCACCTCGGGACGGAACACTGAAGCTTTCTTT. It codes for CASTSGRNTEAFF.

CDR3 amino acids: CASTPSGGRETQYF. The CDR3 DNA reads TGTGCCAGCACCCCGTCGGGGGGGCGGGAGACCCAGTACTTC. V gene TRBV7-9 combines with J gene TRBJ2-5, with 8 bases fitting TRBD2. J lost 5 bases, V lost 7 bases, and 9 bases had no gene match. Germline V gene sequence: CDR1 SEHNR, CDR2 FQNEAQ (reference sequence). The CDR3 totals 14 residues.

This clonotype was seen repeatedly, ten times or more. The chain combines TRBV28 with TRBJ2-5; D may match TRBD1 or TRBD2 (5 bases each). The germline CDR1 and CDR2 sequences are MDHEN and SYDVKM. Trimming left V 6 bases short and J 9 bases short, with 20 bases between. CDR3 size: 14 residues. CDR3 region: CASSRVRGVRPQYF. The CDR3 coding sequence is TGTGCCAGCAGCCGCGTGAGGGGTGTAAGACCCCAGTACTTC.

The V call is TRBV7-9, the J call TRBJ2-1, with TRBD2 identical over 9 bases. The CDR3 consists of 13 residues. V dropped 1 base and J dropped 16; count of bases not matched to a gene: 8. CDR1 is SEHNR, CDR2 FQNEAQ, per germline (reference sequence). CDR3 loop: CASSLGASGVLFF. The DNA for the CDR3 is TGTGCCAGCAGCTTAGGCGCTAGCGGGGTCCTCTTCTTC.

This clonotype was seen more than once but under ten times. V usage is TRBV18 and J usage is TRBJ2-7; 11 bases are a match to TRBD2. With V trimmed by 2 bases and J by 5 bases, 5 bases remained unmatched. CDR3 size: 15 residues. Per germline, CDR1 KGHSH and CDR2 LQKENI. In DNA, the CDR3 is TGTGCCAGCTCACCAACTAGCGGGGGTTTTGACGAGCAGTACGTC. It yields the protein CASSPTSGGFDEQYV.

This sequence joins TRBV20-1 and TRBJ1-2; unclear D gene. The ends were cut back, 0 bases at V and 6 bases at J, with 5 bases in the middle. Per germline, CDR1 DFQATT and CDR2 SNEGSKA (reference sequence). The CDR3 has 11 amino acids. The CDR3 DNA follows: TGCAGTGCTAGAGACTCGAATGGCTACACCTTC. Amino acids: CSARDSNGYTF.

The sample holds many counts of this clonotype. This chain uses TRBV12-3 or TRBV12-4 with TRBJ2-3, with D possibly being TRBD1 (5 bases). This CDR3 is built from 15 residues. V shed 6 bases and J shed 1 base, with 14 bases lying between them. The CDR3 here is CASSHGVGGTDTQYF. The CDR3 bases are TGTGCCAGCAGCCACGGAGTAGGGGGCACAGATACGCAGTATTTT.

This rearrangement joins TRBV15 to TRBJ2-4, with 10 positions matching TRBD2. The CDR3 consists of 15 residues. After removal of 0 bases from V and 7 bases from J, the junction contained 3 bases not matched to a gene. CDR1 is LNHNV and CDR2 is YYDKDF in the germline V gene (reference sequence). Here the CDR3 reads CATSREGLATNIQYF. The DNA for the CDR3 is TGTGCCACCAGCAGAGAGGGACTAGCGACTAACATTCAGTACTTC.

V usage is TRBV27 and J usage is TRBJ2-5, with 8 bases lining up with TRBD2. Trimming removed 7 bases from V and 1 base from J; junction bases left unmatched: 8. The CDR3 has 15 amino acids. Germline V gene data show CDR1 as MNHEY and CDR2 as SMNVEV (reference sequence). In DNA, the CDR3 is TGTGCCAGCACCCTGACTAGCGCCGTCCAAGAGACCCAGTACTTC. Its translation is CASTLTSAVQETQYF.